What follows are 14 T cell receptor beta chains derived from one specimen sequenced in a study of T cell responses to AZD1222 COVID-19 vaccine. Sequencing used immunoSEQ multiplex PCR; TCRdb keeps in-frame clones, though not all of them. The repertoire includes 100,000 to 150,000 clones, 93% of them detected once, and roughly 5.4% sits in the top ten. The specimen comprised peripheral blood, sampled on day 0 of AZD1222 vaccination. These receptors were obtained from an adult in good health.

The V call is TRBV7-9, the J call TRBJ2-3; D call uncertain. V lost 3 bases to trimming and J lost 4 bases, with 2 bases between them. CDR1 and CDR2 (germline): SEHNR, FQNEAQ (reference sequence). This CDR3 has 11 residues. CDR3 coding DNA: TGTGCCAGCAGCTTTGCAGATACGCAGTATTTT. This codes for CASSFADTQYF. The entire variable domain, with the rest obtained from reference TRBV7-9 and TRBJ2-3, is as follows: DTGVSQNPRHKITKRGQNVTFRCDPISEHNRLYWYRQTLGQGPEFLTYFQNEAQLEKSRLLSDRFSAERPKGSFSTLEIQRTEQGDSAMYLCASSFADTQYFGPGTRLTVL.

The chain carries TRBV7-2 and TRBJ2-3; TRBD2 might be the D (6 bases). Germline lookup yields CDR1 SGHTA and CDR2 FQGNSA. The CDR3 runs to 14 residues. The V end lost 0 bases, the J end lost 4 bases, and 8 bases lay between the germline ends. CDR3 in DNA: TGTGCCAGCAGCTTAGCGCGGGGTTCAGATACGCAGTATTTT. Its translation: CASSLARGSDTQYF.

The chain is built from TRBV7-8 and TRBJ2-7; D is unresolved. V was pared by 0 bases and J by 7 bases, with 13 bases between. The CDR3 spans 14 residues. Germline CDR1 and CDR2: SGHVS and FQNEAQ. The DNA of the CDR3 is TGTGCCAGCAGCTTAGCGCCGTCTCTTGAGGAGCAGTACTTC. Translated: CASSLAPSLEEQYF.

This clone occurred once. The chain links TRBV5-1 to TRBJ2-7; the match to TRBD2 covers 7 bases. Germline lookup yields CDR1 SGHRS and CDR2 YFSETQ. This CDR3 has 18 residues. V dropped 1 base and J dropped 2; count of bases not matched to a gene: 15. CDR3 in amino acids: CASSLRAARAGVPYEQYF. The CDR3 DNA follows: TGCGCCAGCAGCTTGCGCGCCGCGAGGGCGGGAGTCCCCTACGAGCAGTACTTC. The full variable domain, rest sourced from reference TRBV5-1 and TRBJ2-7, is KAGVTQTPRYLIKTRGQQVTLSCSPISGHRSVSWYQQTPGQGLQFLFEYFSETQRNKGNFPGRFSGRQFSNSRSEMNVSTLELGDSALYLCASSLRAARAGVPYEQYFGPGTRLTVT.

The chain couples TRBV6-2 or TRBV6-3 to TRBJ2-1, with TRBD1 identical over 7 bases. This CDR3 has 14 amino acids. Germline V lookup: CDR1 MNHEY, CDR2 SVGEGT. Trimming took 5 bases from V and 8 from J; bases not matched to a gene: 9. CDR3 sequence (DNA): TGTGCCAGCAGTATCCCCCGGGACAGCTATGAGCAGTTCTTC. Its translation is CASSIPRDSYEQFF.

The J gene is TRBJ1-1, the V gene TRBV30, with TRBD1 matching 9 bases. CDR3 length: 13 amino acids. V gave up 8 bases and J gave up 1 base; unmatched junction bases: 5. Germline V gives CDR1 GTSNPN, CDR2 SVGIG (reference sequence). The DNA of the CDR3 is TGTGCCGGCTCGGGACAGGGGAACACTGAAGCTTTCTTT. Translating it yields CAGSGQGNTEAFF.

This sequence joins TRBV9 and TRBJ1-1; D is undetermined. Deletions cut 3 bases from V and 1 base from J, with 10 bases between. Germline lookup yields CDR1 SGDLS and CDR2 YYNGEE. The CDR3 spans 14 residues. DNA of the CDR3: TGTGCCAGCAGCGGGAGACGGGCGAACACTGAAGCTTTCTTT. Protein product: CASSGRRANTEAFF.

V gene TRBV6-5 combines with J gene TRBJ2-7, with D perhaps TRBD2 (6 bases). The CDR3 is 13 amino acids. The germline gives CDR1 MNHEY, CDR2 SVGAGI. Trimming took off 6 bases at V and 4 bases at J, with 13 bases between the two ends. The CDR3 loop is CASSHSGDYEQYF. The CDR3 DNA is TGTGCCAGCAGCCACTCGGGAGATTACGAGCAGTACTTC.

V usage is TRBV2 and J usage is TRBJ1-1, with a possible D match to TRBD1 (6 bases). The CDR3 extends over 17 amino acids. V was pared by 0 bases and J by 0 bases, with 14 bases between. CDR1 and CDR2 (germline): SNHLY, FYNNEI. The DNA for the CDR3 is TGTGCCAGCAGTGAAGCGTCAGGGGCTCTTATGAACACTGAAGCTTTCTTT. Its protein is CASSEASGALMNTEAFF.

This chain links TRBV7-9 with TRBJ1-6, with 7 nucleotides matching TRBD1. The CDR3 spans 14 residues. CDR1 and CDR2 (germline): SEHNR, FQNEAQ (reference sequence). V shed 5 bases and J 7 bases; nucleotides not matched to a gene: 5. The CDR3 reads CASSRGTENSPLHF. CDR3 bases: TGTGCCAGCAGCCGCGGGACAGAGAATTCACCCCTCCACTTT.

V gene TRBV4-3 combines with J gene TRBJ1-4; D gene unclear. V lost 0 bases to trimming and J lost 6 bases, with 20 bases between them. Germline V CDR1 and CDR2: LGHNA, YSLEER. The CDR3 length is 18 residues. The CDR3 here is CASSQDPPTRATDEKLFF. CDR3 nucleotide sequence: TGCGCCAGCAGCCAAGACCCCCCCACGAGGGCCACGGATGAAAAACTGTTTTTT.

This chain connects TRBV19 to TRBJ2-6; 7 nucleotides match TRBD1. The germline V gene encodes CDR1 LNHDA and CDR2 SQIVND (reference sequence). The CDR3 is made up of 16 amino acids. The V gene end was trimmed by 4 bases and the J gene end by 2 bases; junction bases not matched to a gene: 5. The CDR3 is CASSRKGAPGANVLTF. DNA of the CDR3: TGTGCCAGTAGTAGGAAGGGGGCGCCTGGGGCCAACGTCCTGACTTTC.

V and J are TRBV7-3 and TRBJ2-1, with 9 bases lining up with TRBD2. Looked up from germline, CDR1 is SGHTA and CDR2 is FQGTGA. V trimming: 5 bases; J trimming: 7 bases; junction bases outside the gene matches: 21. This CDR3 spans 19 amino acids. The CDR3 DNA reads TGTGCCAGCAGCCCCGGGTGGGGAAGGGGGCTAGCGGGGCTTAATGAGCAGTTCTTC. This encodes CASSPGWGRGLAGLNEQFF.

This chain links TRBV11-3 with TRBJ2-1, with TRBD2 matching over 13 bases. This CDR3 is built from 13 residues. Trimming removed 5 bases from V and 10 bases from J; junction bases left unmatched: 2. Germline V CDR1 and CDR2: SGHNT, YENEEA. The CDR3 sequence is CASSGLAGEEQFF. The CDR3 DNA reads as TGTGCCAGCAGCGGACTAGCGGGAGAAGAGCAGTTCTTC.